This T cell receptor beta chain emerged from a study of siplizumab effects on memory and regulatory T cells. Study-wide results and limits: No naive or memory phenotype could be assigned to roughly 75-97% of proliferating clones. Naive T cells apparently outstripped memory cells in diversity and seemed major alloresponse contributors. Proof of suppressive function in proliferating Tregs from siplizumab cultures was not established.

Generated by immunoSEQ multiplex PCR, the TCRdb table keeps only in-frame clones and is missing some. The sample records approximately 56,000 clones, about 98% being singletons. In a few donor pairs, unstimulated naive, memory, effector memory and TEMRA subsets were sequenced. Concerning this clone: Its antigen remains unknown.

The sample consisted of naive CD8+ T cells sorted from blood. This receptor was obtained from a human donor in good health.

CDR3 nucleotide sequence: TGCGCCAGCAGTGATAGGGCCCGGGACGGGACCGGGGAGCTGTTTTTT. Its protein is CASSDRARDGTGELFF. The J gene is TRBJ2-2, the V gene TRBV10-1; either TRBD1 or TRBD2 may supply D (5 bases each). The CDR3 has 16 residues. V was pared by 3 bases and J by 5 bases, with 16 bases between. Germline V gives CDR1 WNHNN, CDR2 SYGVQD (reference sequence).